These 11 T cell receptor beta chains were sequenced from one sample in a study of blood T cell repertoires in COVID-19. This table comes from immunoSEQ multiplex PCR, and its TCRdb copy is limited to in-frame clones, with some not included. The sample includes 130,000 to 150,000 clones, 65% to 85% of them seen just once. The sequencing sample was made of peripheral blood. The receptor set was obtained from a woman aged 55-70 years with acute or convalescent COVID-19.

The rearrangement joins TRBV27 to TRBJ2-3; TRBD1 is a possible D gene (6 bases). The CDR3 totals 16 residues. CDR1 is MNHEY and CDR2 is SMNVEV in the germline V gene (reference sequence). V was trimmed by 5 bases and J by 3 bases, leaving 18 bases between them. As DNA, the CDR3 is TGTGCCAGCAGTCCCCGACAGGTTGCATCAACAGATACGCAGTATTTT. This translates into CASSPRQVASTDTQYF.

The chain couples TRBV7-8 to TRBJ2-3, with 11 bases identical to TRBD2. The trim removed 5 bases at V and 4 bases at J, leaving 2 bases unmatched. There are 14 residues in the CDR3. Germline lookup yields CDR1 SGHVS and CDR2 FQNEAQ. The CDR3 loop is CASSPGLAADTQYF. In DNA form, the CDR3 reads TGTGCCAGCAGCCCGGGACTAGCGGCAGATACGCAGTATTTT.

The chain is built from TRBV7-9 and TRBJ2-1, with D possibly being TRBD2 (5 bases). The CDR3 is 17 residues long. V lost 3 bases to trimming and J lost 0 bases, with 15 bases between them. The germline V gene has CDR1 SEHNR and CDR2 FQNEAQ (reference sequence). In DNA, the CDR3 is TGTGCCAGCAGCTTTAGTCCCGGGATGCTCTCCTACAATGAGCAGTTCTTC. Translation gives CASSFSPGMLSYNEQFF.

The chain employs TRBV7-2 and TRBJ1-6, with D possibly matching TRBD1 (6 bases). CDR3 size: 15 residues. The V gene's germline CDR1 is SGHTA and CDR2 FQGNSA. The V end was cut by 3 bases, the J end by 7 bases, with 13 bases between. The CDR3 protein is CASSLVQGRNSPLHF. The CDR3 nucleotides are TGTGCCAGCAGCTTGGTCCAGGGGCGGAATTCACCCCTCCACTTT.

The chain is built from TRBV18 and TRBJ1-6; D unresolved. The V end lost 2 bases, the J end lost 7 bases, and 12 bases lay between the germline ends. The length of the CDR3 is 15 residues. Germline V gives CDR1 KGHSH, CDR2 LQKENI. The CDR3 DNA follows: TGTGCCAGCTCACCAGAGATACAGCGGAATTCACCCCTCCACTTT. This translates into CASSPEIQRNSPLHF.

The chain couples TRBV9 to TRBJ2-4; a possible D gene is TRBD2 (6 bases). Trimming shortened V by 0 bases and J by 6 bases, and 22 bases separated the two germline ends. CDR1 and CDR2 (germline): SGDLS, YYNGEE. The CDR3 contains 18 residues. DNA for the CDR3: TGTGCCAGCAGCGTAGGATCGCAGGGTGGAGGGCCTCGAAACATTCAGTACTTC. Its protein is CASSVGSQGGGPRNIQYF.

The V gene is TRBV7-9, the J gene TRBJ2-7; 7 bases agree with TRBD1. This CDR3 contains 15 residues. CDR1 is SEHNR, CDR2 FQNEAQ, per germline (reference sequence). The V segment lost 5 bases and the J segment 5 bases; nucleotides outside the gene matches: 12. The CDR3 sequence is CASSPPTGERNEQYF. The CDR3 region has the DNA TGTGCCAGCAGCCCCCCCACAGGGGAGCGAAACGAGCAGTACTTC. Looking up the rest from reference TRBV7-9 and TRBJ2-7 gives the full variable domain: DTGVSQNPRHKITKRGQNVTFRCDPISEHNRLYWYRQTLGQGPEFLTYFQNEAQLEKSRLLSDRFSAERPKGSFSTLEIQRTEQGDSAMYLCASSPPTGERNEQYFGPGTRLTVT.

In its sample, this clone was seen a few times. V gene TRBV2 combines with J gene TRBJ2-7, with 8 bases matching TRBD2. The CDR3 length is 15 residues. Germline loops: CDR1 SNHLY, CDR2 FYNNEI. The ends lost 5 bases at V and 2 bases at J; junction bases unmatched: 8. The CDR3 nucleotides read TGTGCCAGCAGTTGGGACGGACTAGCCGCCTACGAGCAGTACTTC. It encodes CASSWDGLAAYEQYF.

This clone was seen a handful of times. V is TRBV6-1 and J is TRBJ1-6; 10 bases map to TRBD1. CDR1 is MNHNS and CDR2 is SASEGT in the germline V gene. V lost 3 bases and J lost 7; bases outside the gene matches: 6. CDR3 length: 16 amino acids. Here the CDR3 DNA reads TGTGCCAGCAGTGACCTTTGGACAGGGGGGAATTCACCCCTCCACTTT. This gives the protein CASSDLWTGGNSPLHF.

The rearrangement uses TRBV15 and TRBJ2-4; TRBD1 aligns across 8 bases. Losses at the gene ends were 0 bases for V and 6 bases for J; bases not matched to a gene: 1. The CDR3 has 14 amino acids. Germline V gene data show CDR1 as LNHNV and CDR2 as YYDKDF (reference sequence). For the CDR3, the DNA is TGTGCCACCAGCAGAGAACAGGGGGGAAACATTCAGTACTTC. This encodes CATSREQGGNIQYF.

The V and J genes are TRBV19 and TRBJ2-1; TRBD2 matches 10 bases. V was clipped by 4 bases and J by 8 bases; unmatched bases: 11. CDR1 is LNHDA and CDR2 is SQIVND in the germline V gene (reference sequence). This CDR3 comprises 16 residues. CDR3 amino acids: CASSRRPSGSNDEQFF. For the CDR3, the DNA is TGTGCCAGTAGTAGACGACCTAGCGGGAGCAACGATGAGCAGTTCTTC.